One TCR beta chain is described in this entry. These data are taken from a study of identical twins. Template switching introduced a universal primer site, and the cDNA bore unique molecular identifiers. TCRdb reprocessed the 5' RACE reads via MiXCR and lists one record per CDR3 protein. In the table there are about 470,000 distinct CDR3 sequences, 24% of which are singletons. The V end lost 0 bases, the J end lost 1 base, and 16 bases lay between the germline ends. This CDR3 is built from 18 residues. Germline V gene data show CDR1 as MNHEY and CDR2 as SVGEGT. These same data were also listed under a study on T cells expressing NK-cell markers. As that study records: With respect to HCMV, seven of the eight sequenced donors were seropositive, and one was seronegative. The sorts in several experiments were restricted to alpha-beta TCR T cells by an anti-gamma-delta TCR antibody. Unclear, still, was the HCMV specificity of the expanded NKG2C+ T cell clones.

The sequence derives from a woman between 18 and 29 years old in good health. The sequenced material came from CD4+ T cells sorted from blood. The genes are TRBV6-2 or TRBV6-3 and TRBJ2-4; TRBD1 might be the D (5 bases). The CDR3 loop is CASSYSFQGLGAKNIQYF. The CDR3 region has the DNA TGTGCCAGCAGTTACTCATTTCAGGGATTGGGGGCCAAAAACATTCAGTACTTC.